This TCR beta chain stems from a study of blood T cell repertoires in COVID-19 (dated by TCRdb to the early 2020s). A note on the overall study: Samples from collaborators originated in the United States, Italy and Spain and spanned both the acute and convalescent phases of COVID-19. The prospective study material was composed of cDNA or gDNA derived from T cells, B-cell-depleted T cells, or PBMCs. The dataset comprised deeply sampled blood TCRbeta repertoires from subjects exposed to, actively infected with, or recovered from COVID-19. A freely available public database, intended as a resource for researchers studying the immune response to SARS-CoV-2, is where the repertoires were released. Samples were obtained from the ongoing ImmuneRACE study (first 160 participants) and from some 1,200 subjects provided by 6 global collaborators. Nearly every sample came with metadata listing a de-identified subject ID, COVID-19 status, age in years and sex. Where available, HLA class I and class II types were obtained from metadata supplied by the sample provider rather than from assay-based typing.

Comment on this clone: What this receptor recognizes is not known. The sample holds no much larger clone one base away, and base qualities are not on file.

General study outcomes and caveats: The amount of clinical and demographic metadata varied by source and participant and was provided uncurated.

Whole blood was collected in K2EDTA tubes by collaborating institutions according to the institutions' own protocols. For TCRbeta analysis, collaborator samples were shipped as frozen whole blood, as isolated PBMCs, or as DNA extracted from either sample type. The immunoSEQ Assay, a bias-controlled multiplex PCR, was used to amplify TCRbeta CDR3 regions from genomic DNA. The original pipeline was this. Nucleated cell counts per sample were estimated from amplification of reference gene primers within the assay. To quantify the absolute abundance of each unique TCRbeta CDR3 rearrangement, sequence reads were collapsed and filtered. For each sample, productive Simpson clonality was calculated by taking the square root of Simpson's diversity index across productive rearrangements. In its TCRdb copy, this immuneACCESS table keeps in-frame sequences only and misses some clones. Where compared with another copy, unresolved V genes explain less than half of these, and the others have no known cause. That table furnishes V, J and clone size, whereas the DNA furnished D and trimming. This sample gives about 300,000 clones in total; around 87% of them show up just once. The top ten constitute about 1.2% of the sample.

Deletion took 7 bases off V and 6 bases off J, with a span of 12 bases between the germline ends. There are 12 amino acids in the CDR3, from cysteine to phenylalanine inclusive. Just CDR3 DNA is preserved here, 36 bases in frame from base 1. Per the germline V gene, SQVTM is the CDR1 and ANQGSEA is the CDR2. The sequence joins TRBV29-1 to TRBJ1-4; TRBD1 is possibly the D segment (5 matching bases). This clonotype originated in a man aged 65 to 85 with acute or convalescent COVID-19. The sample comprised peripheral blood. The DNA sequence is given as TGCAGCGGTTCTTCGGGGGATGAAAAACTGTTTTTT. Translation gives CSGSSGDEKLFF.